A selection of T cell receptor beta chains follows, all from one sample in a study of T cells in localized non-small cell lung cancer. The data were produced by immunoSEQ multiplex PCR, yet TCRdb's version contains in-frame clones alone and is incomplete. The table has roughly 17,000 clones, around 88% seen once; the top ten hold approximately 4%. The sample was peripheral blood, taken before any cancer treatment. The receptor source for this set is a male donor older than 55 with stage II squamous cell lung carcinoma. Both conserved end residues are part of each CDR3. D genes are given only for firm matches. Clone size appears in some rows only: once, few, many, or a class for an expanded clone.

CDR3 length: 15
V gene: TRBV7-2
D gene: -
clone size: -
J gene: TRBJ1-2
CDR3 protein: CASSLEGDVNYGYTF
CDR3 DNA: TGTGCCAGCAGCTTAGAGGGAGATGTTAACTATGGCTACACCTTC

CDR3 length: 15
V gene: TRBV18
D gene: TRBD1
clone size: -
J gene: TRBJ1-1
CDR3 protein: CASSRLGGQGTEAFF
CDR3 DNA: TGTGCCAGCTCACGACTGGGGGGACAGGGCACTGAAGCTTTCTTT

CDR3 length: 13
V gene: TRBV27
D gene: -
clone size: -
J gene: TRBJ2-7
CDR3 protein: CASSRMVGYEQYF
CDR3 DNA: TGTGCCAGCAGTAGGATGGTGGGATACGAGCAGTACTTC

CDR3 length: 14
V gene: TRBV28
D gene: -
clone size: -
J gene: TRBJ2-7
CDR3 protein: CASSFLGSSYEQYF
CDR3 DNA: TGTGCCAGCAGTTTCCTAGGTAGCTCCTACGAGCAGTACTTC

CDR3 length: 17
V gene: TRBV4-1
D gene: TRBD1
clone size: -
J gene: TRBJ2-7
CDR3 protein: CASSQPGTGTVPFEQYF
CDR3 DNA: TGCGCCAGCAGCCAACCCGGTACAGGGACAGTCCCCTTCGAGCAGTACTTC

CDR3 length: 14
V gene: TRBV6-6
D gene: -
clone size: -
J gene: TRBJ1-5
CDR3 protein: CATVKGIGNQPQHF
CDR3 DNA: TGTGCCACAGTAAAGGGGATAGGCAATCAGCCCCAGCATTTT

CDR3 length: 18
V gene: TRBV19
D gene: -
clone size: -
J gene: TRBJ2-1
CDR3 protein: CASSRDDPQVFSYNEQFF
CDR3 DNA: TGTGCCAGTAGTAGGGACGACCCGCAAGTTTTCTCCTACAATGAGCAGTTCTTC

CDR3 length: 14
V gene: TRBV29-1
D gene: TRBD1
clone size: -
J gene: TRBJ1-1
CDR3 protein: CSVQIQGADTEAFF
CDR3 DNA: TGCAGCGTTCAGATTCAGGGGGCCGACACTGAAGCTTTCTTT

CDR3 length: 15
V gene: TRBV11-2
D gene: -
clone size: -
J gene: TRBJ2-5
CDR3 protein: CASSPRRTIQETQYF
CDR3 DNA: TGTGCCAGCAGCCCCCGGCGGACGATCCAAGAGACCCAGTACTTC

CDR3 length: 14
V gene: TRBV6-4
D gene: TRBD2
clone size: -
J gene: TRBJ2-1
CDR3 protein: CASSELAGVGEQFF
CDR3 DNA: TGTGCCAGCAGTGAGCTAGCGGGAGTAGGGGAGCAGTTCTTC

CDR3 length: 15
V gene: TRBV15
D gene: TRBD1
clone size: -
J gene: TRBJ2-5
CDR3 protein: CATSAGTGGKETQYF
CDR3 DNA: TGTGCCACCAGCGCCGGGACAGGGGGAAAAGAGACCCAGTACTTC

CDR3 length: 15
V gene: TRBV28
D gene: -
clone size: -
J gene: TRBJ1-4
CDR3 protein: CASPKGYVQREKLFF
CDR3 DNA: TGTGCCAGCCCGAAGGGATACGTACAACGGGAAAAACTGTTTTTT

CDR3 length: 14
V gene: TRBV21-1
D gene: -
clone size: -
J gene: TRBJ1-5
CDR3 protein: CASSKATDNQPQHF
CDR3 DNA: TGTGCCAGCAGCAAAGCAACAGATAATCAGCCCCAGCATTTT

CDR3 length: 20
V gene: TRBV4-1
D gene: -
clone size: -
J gene: TRBJ2-7
CDR3 protein: CASSQIVGWEAPRAAYEQYF
CDR3 DNA: TGCGCCAGCAGCCAGATCGTTGGGTGGGAGGCCCCTAGGGCGGCTTACGAGCAGTACTTC

CDR3 length: 17
V gene: TRBV2
D gene: TRBD1
clone size: -
J gene: TRBJ2-2
CDR3 protein: CASSLRDRGLQAGELFF
CDR3 DNA: TGTGCCAGCAGTCTTCGGGACAGGGGGCTCCAGGCCGGGGAGCTGTTTTTT

CDR3 length: 12
V gene: TRBV5-4
D gene: TRBD2
clone size: -
J gene: TRBJ2-7
CDR3 protein: CASSSTSHEQYF
CDR3 DNA: TGTGCCAGCAGCTCGACTAGCCACGAGCAGTACTTC

CDR3 length: 13
V gene: TRBV9
D gene: -
clone size: once
J gene: TRBJ1-1
CDR3 protein: CASSGLWGTEAFF
CDR3 DNA: TGTGCCAGCAGCGGGCTTTGGGGGACTGAAGCTTTCTTT

CDR3 length: 13
V gene: TRBV6-5
D gene: -
clone size: -
J gene: TRBJ1-2
CDR3 protein: CASSPSGTVDYTF
CDR3 DNA: TGTGCCAGCAGCCCTTCAGGGACGGTTGACTACACCTTC

CDR3 length: 15
V gene: TRBV7-2
D gene: -
clone size: -
J gene: TRBJ2-2
CDR3 protein: CASSLDGRGAGELFF
CDR3 DNA: TGTGCCAGCAGCTTAGATGGGAGGGGGGCCGGGGAGCTGTTTTTT

CDR3 length: 15
V gene: TRBV5-1
D gene: TRBD1
clone size: -
J gene: TRBJ1-1
CDR3 protein: CASSLEGTVNTEAFF
CDR3 DNA: TGCGCCAGCAGCTTGGAAGGGACAGTTAACACTGAAGCTTTCTTT

CDR3 length: 13
V gene: TRBV27
D gene: TRBD1
clone size: -
J gene: TRBJ2-2
CDR3 protein: CAAGTGKTGELFF
CDR3 DNA: TGTGCCGCCGGGACAGGGAAGACCGGGGAGCTGTTTTTT

CDR3 length: 12
V gene: TRBV9
D gene: -
clone size: -
J gene: TRBJ2-2
CDR3 protein: CASSADSGELFF
CDR3 DNA: TGTGCCAGCAGCGCCGACTCCGGGGAGCTGTTTTTT

CDR3 length: 19
V gene: TRBV5-1
D gene: -
clone size: once
J gene: TRBJ2-1
CDR3 protein: CASSLYRGALPPQGNEQFF
CDR3 DNA: TGCGCCAGCAGCTTGTACCGGGGGGCGCTTCCCCCTCAGGGCAATGAGCAGTTCTTC

CDR3 length: 19
V gene: TRBV28
D gene: TRBD2
clone size: -
J gene: TRBJ2-7
CDR3 protein: CASSSGLAGVGQWDYEQYF
CDR3 DNA: TGTGCCAGCAGTTCGGGACTAGCGGGAGTGGGACAATGGGACTACGAGCAGTACTTC

CDR3 length: 19
V gene: TRBV4-2
D gene: TRBD2
clone size: -
J gene: TRBJ2-3
CDR3 protein: CASSPSGGLAGGPVHTQYF
CDR3 DNA: TGTGCCAGCAGCCCCTCCGGGGGACTAGCGGGAGGGCCCGTCCATACGCAGTATTTT

CDR3 length: 15
V gene: TRBV6-5
D gene: TRBD2
clone size: -
J gene: TRBJ2-4
CDR3 protein: CASSNRAGGEDIQYF
CDR3 DNA: TGTGCCAGCAGCAACCGAGCGGGAGGAGAAGACATTCAGTACTTC

CDR3 length: 15
V gene: TRBV19
D gene: TRBD1
clone size: few
J gene: TRBJ1-2
CDR3 protein: CASSPPGQARYGYTF
CDR3 DNA: TGTGCCAGTAGTCCACCGGGACAGGCGCGCTATGGCTACACCTTC

CDR3 length: 13
V gene: TRBV11-3
D gene: -
clone size: -
J gene: TRBJ2-1
CDR3 protein: CASSFGGLNEQFF
CDR3 DNA: TGTGCCAGCAGCTTCGGGGGGCTCAATGAGCAGTTCTTC

CDR3 length: 16
V gene: TRBV18
D gene: TRBD2
clone size: -
J gene: TRBJ2-1
CDR3 protein: CASSPQLAGGRNEQFF
CDR3 DNA: TGTGCCAGCTCACCACAACTGGCGGGAGGGCGGAATGAGCAGTTCTTC

CDR3 length: 15
V gene: TRBV28
D gene: -
clone size: -
J gene: TRBJ2-1
CDR3 protein: CASSLGGALYNEQFF
CDR3 DNA: TGTGCCAGCAGTTTGGGGGGCGCGCTCTACAATGAGCAGTTCTTC

CDR3 length: 15
V gene: TRBV6-4
D gene: TRBD1
clone size: -
J gene: TRBJ2-3
CDR3 protein: CASSLTTGGVDTQYF
CDR3 DNA: TGTGCCAGCAGCCTAACGACAGGGGGCGTGGATACGCAGTATTTT

CDR3 length: 16
V gene: TRBV5-8
D gene: -
clone size: once
J gene: TRBJ2-5
CDR3 protein: CASSFGRGPSEETQYF
CDR3 DNA: TGTGCCAGCAGCTTCGGGAGGGGGCCGAGTGAAGAGACCCAGTACTTC

CDR3 length: 12
V gene: TRBV29-1
D gene: -
clone size: -
J gene: TRBJ1-1
CDR3 protein: CSVRGGNTEAFF
CDR3 DNA: TGCAGCGTTCGGGGGGGGAACACTGAAGCTTTCTTT

CDR3 length: 14
V gene: TRBV11-3
D gene: -
clone size: -
J gene: TRBJ2-2
CDR3 protein: CATGTGSNTGELFF
CDR3 DNA: TGTGCCACCGGAACGGGTTCCAACACCGGGGAGCTGTTTTTT

CDR3 length: 11
V gene: TRBV6-5
D gene: TRBD1
clone size: -
J gene: TRBJ2-7
CDR3 protein: CASNRGYEQYF
CDR3 DNA: TGTGCCAGCAACAGGGGCTACGAGCAGTACTTC

CDR3 length: 13
V gene: TRBV27
D gene: -
clone size: few
J gene: TRBJ2-5
CDR3 protein: CASSLSHQETQYF
CDR3 DNA: TGTGCCAGCAGTTTATCCCACCAAGAGACCCAGTACTTC

CDR3 length: 13
V gene: TRBV6-5
D gene: -
clone size: -
J gene: TRBJ2-7
CDR3 protein: CASSYGGLYEQYF
CDR3 DNA: TGTGCCAGCAGTTACGGAGGGCTCTACGAGCAGTACTTC